Below, 8 T cell receptor beta chains from the same sample are listed, as sequenced in a study of human T cells and chemical hapten exposure (dated by TCRdb to about 2021). Libraries came from RACE. The sequencer was a NextSeq 500. In TCRdb, the public reads were trimmed at Q25 with fastp and aligned with MiXCR, with productive beta chains retained. Rows are combined by CDR3 protein, so each entry shows the most common genes and DNA. The sample table records about 110,000 distinct CDR3 sequences; more than 10% of these occur just once. The ten largest make up roughly 1.6% of the sample. What this sample's time point label stands for: pre-sensitization, week 0. The treatment or condition label, as the study defines it: therapeutic diphenylcyclopropenone sensitization with weekly scalp DPC. The source material was whole blood, sampled in connection with sensitization to the hapten diphenylcyclopropenone (DPC). The receptors derive from a woman between 50 and 59 years old with alopecia areata. Some clones in this sample may be carry-over from other donors' samples.

This clonotype showed up many times. The chain couples TRBV5-1 to TRBJ1-2; no firm D call. Germline CDR1 SGHRS, CDR2 YFSETQ. Trimming took off 1 base at V and 7 bases at J, with 14 bases between the two ends. The CDR3 is 14 residues long. CDR3: CASSLSPSRRGYTF. CDR3 in DNA: TGCGCCAGCAGCTTGAGTCCGTCCCGACGTGGCTACACCTTC.

This clonotype has a count of ten or more. The rearrangement uses TRBV9 and TRBJ2-3; 8 bases align to TRBD1. Germline CDR1 SGDLS, CDR2 YYNGEE. V gave up 0 bases and J gave up 0 bases; unmatched junction bases: 0. The CDR3 length is 15 residues. This CDR3 reads CASSVGTGSTDTQYF. The CDR3 nucleotides are TGTGCCAGCAGCGTAGGGACAGGGAGCACAGATACGCAGTATTTT.

This clonotype was found many times. The V and J genes are TRBV28 and TRBJ2-1; 8 nucleotides line up with TRBD2. The CDR3 extends over 16 amino acids. The junction had 15 bases not matched to a gene; V was cut back by 5 bases and J by 9 bases. In germline, CDR1 is MDHEN, CDR2 SYDVKM. CDR3 nucleotide sequence: TGTGCCAGCAGTGAGGTGAAGACTAGCGATCTTGTTGAGCAGTTCTTC. It is translated as CASSEVKTSDLVEQFF.

This clonotype was seen more than once but under ten times. CDR3 DNA sequence: TGTGCCAGCCGACCAGGGAATTCACCCCTCCACTTT. The encoded protein is CASRPGNSPLHF. J is TRBJ1-6 and V is TRBV28; possibly TRBD1 for D (5 bases). The CDR3 loop spans 12 amino acids. V shed 8 bases and J shed 7 bases, with 9 bases lying between them. The germline V gene encodes CDR1 MDHEN and CDR2 SYDVKM. Filled out from reference TRBV28 and TRBJ1-6, the complete variable domain reads DVKVTQSSRYLVKRTGEKVFLECVQDMDHENMFWYRQDPGLGLRLIYFSYDVKMKEKGDIPEGYSVSREKKERFSLILESASTNQTSMYLCASRPGNSPLHFGNGTRLTVT.

This clonotype was seen a handful of times. J is TRBJ2-1 and V is TRBV6-2 or TRBV6-3; D is tentatively TRBD1 or TRBD2 (5 bases each). Germline V lookup: CDR1 MNHEY, CDR2 SVGEGT. The CDR3 spans 15 residues. Trimming cost V 4 bases and J 4 bases, with 14 bases left between them. CDR3 DNA sequence: TGTGCCAGCAGTTCCGACAGCGGACGGTACAATGAGCAGTTCTTC. It codes for CASSSDSGRYNEQFF.

This clonotype was counted only a few times. This chain joins TRBV13 and TRBJ2-5, with D possibly TRBD1 on 5 matching bases. The germline CDR1 and CDR2 sequences are PRHDT and FYEKMQ (reference sequence). The ends were cut back, 0 bases at V and 4 bases at J, with 9 bases in the middle. The CDR3 consists of 14 residues. Written as DNA, the CDR3 is TGTGCCAGCAGCTTAGGCCGTCAGGGAGAGACCCAGTACTTC. It encodes CASSLGRQGETQYF. The whole variable domain, filled in from reference TRBV13 and TRBJ2-5, reads AAGVIQSPRHLIKEKRETATLKCYPIPRHDTVYWYQQGPGQDPQFLISFYEKMQSDKGSIPDRFSAQQFSDYHSELNMSSLELGDSALYFCASSLGRQGETQYFGPGTRLLVL.

The chain employs TRBV12-3 or TRBV12-4 and TRBJ1-6; D gene uncertain. Trimming left V 1 base short and J 13 bases short, with 11 bases between. The CDR3 covers 13 residues. Here the CDR3 DNA reads TGTGCCAGCAGTTTAGTCGCGGGGATGCCCCTCCACTTT. It specifies CASSLVAGMPLHF.

This clonotype came up a few times. The chain joins TRBV7-9 to TRBJ1-4; no firm D call. The V and J ends lost 6 bases and 4 bases respectively, with 18 bases between them. CDR1 is SEHNR, CDR2 FQNEAQ, per germline (reference sequence). The CDR3 is 16 amino acids. Here the CDR3 reads CASSRPSPRGNEKLFF. The CDR3, as DNA: TGTGCCAGCAGTCGCCCGAGTCCGCGGGGTAATGAAAAACTGTTTTTT.